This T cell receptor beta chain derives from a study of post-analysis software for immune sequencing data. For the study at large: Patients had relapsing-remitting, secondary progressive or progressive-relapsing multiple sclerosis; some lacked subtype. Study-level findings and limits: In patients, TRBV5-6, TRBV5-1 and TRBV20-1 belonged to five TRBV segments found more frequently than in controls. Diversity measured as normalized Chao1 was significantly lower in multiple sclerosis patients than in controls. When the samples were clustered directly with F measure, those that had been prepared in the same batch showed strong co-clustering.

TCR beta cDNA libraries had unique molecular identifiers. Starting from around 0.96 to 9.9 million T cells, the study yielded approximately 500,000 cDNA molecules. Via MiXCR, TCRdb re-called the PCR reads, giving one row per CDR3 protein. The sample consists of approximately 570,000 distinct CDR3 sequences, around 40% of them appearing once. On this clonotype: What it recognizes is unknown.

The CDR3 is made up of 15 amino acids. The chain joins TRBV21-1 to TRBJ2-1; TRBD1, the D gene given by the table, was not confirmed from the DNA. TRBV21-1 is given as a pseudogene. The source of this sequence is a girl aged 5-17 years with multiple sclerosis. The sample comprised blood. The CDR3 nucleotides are TGTGCTTACCAGCAGCGGGACAGGGGTAACAATGAGCAGTTCTTC. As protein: CAYQQRDRGNNEQFF.